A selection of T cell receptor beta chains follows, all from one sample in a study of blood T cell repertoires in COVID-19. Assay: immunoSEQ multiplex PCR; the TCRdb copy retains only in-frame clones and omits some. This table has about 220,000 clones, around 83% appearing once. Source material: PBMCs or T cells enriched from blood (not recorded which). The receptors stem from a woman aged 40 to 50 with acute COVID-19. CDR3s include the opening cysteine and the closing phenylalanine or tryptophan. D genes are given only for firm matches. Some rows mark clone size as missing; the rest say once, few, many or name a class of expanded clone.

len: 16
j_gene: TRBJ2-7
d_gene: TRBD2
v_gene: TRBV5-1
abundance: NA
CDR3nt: TGCGCCAGCAGTTTAACTAGCGGGGGGACCCTTCGGGAGCAGTACTTC
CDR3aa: CASSLTSGGTLREQYF

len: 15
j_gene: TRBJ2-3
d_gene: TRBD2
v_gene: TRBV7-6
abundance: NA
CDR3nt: TGTGCCAGCAGCTCTCTAGCGGGATACACAGATACGCAGTATTTT
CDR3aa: CASSSLAGYTDTQYF

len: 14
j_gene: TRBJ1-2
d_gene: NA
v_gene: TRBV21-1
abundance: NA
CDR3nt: TGTGCCAGCAGTTCACACAGGGCTAACTATGGCTACACCTTC
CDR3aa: CASSSHRANYGYTF

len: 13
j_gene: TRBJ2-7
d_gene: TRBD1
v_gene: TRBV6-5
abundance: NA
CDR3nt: TGTGCCAGCAGAAACCGGGACAGGGACGAGCAGTACTTC
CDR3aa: CASRNRDRDEQYF

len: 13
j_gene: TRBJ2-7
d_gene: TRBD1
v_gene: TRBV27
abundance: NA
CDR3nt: TGTGCCAGCAGCCGGACAGGGACCTACGAGCAGTACTTC
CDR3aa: CASSRTGTYEQYF

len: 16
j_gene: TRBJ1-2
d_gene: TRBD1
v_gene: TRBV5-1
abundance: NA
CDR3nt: TGCGCCAGCAGCTTCACAGGGGGTGAAACTCCCCATGGCTACACCTTC
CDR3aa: CASSFTGGETPHGYTF

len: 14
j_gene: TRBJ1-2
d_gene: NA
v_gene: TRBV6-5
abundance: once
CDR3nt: TGTGCCAGCAGTTTGGCAGGGGTGGGGTATGGCTACACCTTC
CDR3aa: CASSLAGVGYGYTF

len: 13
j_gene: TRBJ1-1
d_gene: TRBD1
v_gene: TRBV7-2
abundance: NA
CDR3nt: TGTGCCAGCAGGGGACCAGGGGGCACTGAAGCTTTCTTT
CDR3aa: CASRGPGGTEAFF

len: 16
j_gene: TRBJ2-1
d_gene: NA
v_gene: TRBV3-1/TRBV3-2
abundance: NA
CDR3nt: TGTGCCAGCAGCCAAGTGGGTAGCGGACATGACAATGAGCAGTTCTTC
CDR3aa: CASSQVGSGHDNEQFF

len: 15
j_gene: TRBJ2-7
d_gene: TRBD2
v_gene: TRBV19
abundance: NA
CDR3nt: TGTGCCAGTAGGGGGACTAGCGGGGGTTCCTACGAGCAGTACTTC
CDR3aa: CASRGTSGGSYEQYF

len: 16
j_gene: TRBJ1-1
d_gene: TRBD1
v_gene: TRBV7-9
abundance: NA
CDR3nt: TGTGCCAGCAGCCCAGACAGGGGGACGTTGAACACTGAAGCTTTCTTT
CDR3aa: CASSPDRGTLNTEAFF

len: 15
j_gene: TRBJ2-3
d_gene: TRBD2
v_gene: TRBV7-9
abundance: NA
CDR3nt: TGTGCCAGCAGCTTGGCGGGAGGGGGGCAAGATACGCAGTATTTT
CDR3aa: CASSLAGGGQDTQYF

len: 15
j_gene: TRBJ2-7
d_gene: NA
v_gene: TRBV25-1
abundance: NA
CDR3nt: TGTGCCAGCAGTGGTTTTGAGAGTTACTCCTACGAGCAGTACTTC
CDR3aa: CASSGFESYSYEQYF

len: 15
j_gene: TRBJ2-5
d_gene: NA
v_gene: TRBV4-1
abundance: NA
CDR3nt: TGCGCCAGCAGCCAAACCGCGACAGTCGGGGAGACCCAGTACTTC
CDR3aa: CASSQTATVGETQYF

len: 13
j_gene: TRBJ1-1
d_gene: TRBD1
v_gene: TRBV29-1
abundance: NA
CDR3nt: TGCAGCACAACAGGGGGCTTGAACACTGAAGCTTTCTTT
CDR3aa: CSTTGGLNTEAFF

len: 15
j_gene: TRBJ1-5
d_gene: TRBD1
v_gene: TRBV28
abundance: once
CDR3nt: TGTGCCAGCAGTCGTGGGACAGACCTCAATCAGCCCCAGCATTTT
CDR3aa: CASSRGTDLNQPQHF

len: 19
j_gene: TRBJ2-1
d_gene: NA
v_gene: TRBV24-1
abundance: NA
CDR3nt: TGTGCCACCAGTGATTCTCCCGGGGTAGCTGGGAGGACCTACAATGAGCAGTTCTTC
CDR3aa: CATSDSPGVAGRTYNEQFF

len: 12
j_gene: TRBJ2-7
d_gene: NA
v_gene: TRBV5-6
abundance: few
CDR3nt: TGTGCCAGCAGCCGACAGCAGTACGAGCAGTACTTC
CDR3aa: CASSRQQYEQYF

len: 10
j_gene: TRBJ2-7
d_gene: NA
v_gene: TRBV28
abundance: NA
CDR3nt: TGTGCCAGCAGTCGGTCCGAGCAGTACTTC
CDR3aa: CASSRSEQYF

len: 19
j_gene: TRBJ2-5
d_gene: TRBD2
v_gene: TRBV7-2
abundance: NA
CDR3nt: TGTGCCAGCAGCTCCGCGCGGGGGGGAAGCGGGTCCTCAGTAGTTTGCCAGTACTTC
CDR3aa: CASSSARGGSGSSVVCQYF

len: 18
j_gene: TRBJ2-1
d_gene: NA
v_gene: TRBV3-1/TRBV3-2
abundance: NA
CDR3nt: TGTGCCAGCAGCCGACCGGGTGAGGGAAGTCAGGCCTTCAATGAGCAGTTCTTC
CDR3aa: CASSRPGEGSQAFNEQFF

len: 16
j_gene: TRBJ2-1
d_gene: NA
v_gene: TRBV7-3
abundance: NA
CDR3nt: TGTGCCAGCAGCCCATATGGGGGGGCTATTTACAATGAGCAGTTCTTC
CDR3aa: CASSPYGGAIYNEQFF

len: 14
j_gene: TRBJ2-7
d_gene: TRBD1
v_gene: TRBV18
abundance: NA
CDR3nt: TGTGCCAGCTCACCCGGGCAGGGGGCGTTTGAGCAGTACTTC
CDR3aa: CASSPGQGAFEQYF

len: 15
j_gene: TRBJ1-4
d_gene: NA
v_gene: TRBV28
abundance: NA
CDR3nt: TGTGCCAGCAGTCAACCCATAGGGAGGAATGAAAAACTGTTTTTT
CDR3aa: CASSQPIGRNEKLFF

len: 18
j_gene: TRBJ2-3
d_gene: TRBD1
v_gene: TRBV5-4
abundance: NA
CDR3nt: TGTGCCAGCAGAGACAGGGGGCAAAAACAAATAATCACAGATACGCAGTATTTT
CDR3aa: CASRDRGQKQIITDTQYF

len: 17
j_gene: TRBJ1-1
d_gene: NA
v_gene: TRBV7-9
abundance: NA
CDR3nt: TGTGCCAGCAGCTTGGCCCGACACCGGGAAGTAGTCCCTGAAGCTTTCTTT
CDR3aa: CASSLARHREVVPEAFF

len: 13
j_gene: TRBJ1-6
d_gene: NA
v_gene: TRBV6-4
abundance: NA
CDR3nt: TGTGCCAGCAGTGACTCTCCGAATTCACCCCTCCACTTT
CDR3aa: CASSDSPNSPLHF

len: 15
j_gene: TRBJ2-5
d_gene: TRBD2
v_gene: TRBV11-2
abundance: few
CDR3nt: TGTGCCAGCAGCCACGGGACTAGCGGACAAGAGACCCAGTACTTC
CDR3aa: CASSHGTSGQETQYF

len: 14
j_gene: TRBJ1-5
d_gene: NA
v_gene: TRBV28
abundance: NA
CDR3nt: TGTGCCAGCAGCGGTCGGGGAGGAAGTCAGCCCCAGCATTTT
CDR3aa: CASSGRGGSQPQHF

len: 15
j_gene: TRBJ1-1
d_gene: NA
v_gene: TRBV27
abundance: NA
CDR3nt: TGTGCCAGCAGTTTAAACCCAGGGATGAACACTGAAGCTTTCTTT
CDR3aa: CASSLNPGMNTEAFF

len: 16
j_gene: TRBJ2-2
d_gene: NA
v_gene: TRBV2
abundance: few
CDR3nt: TGTGCCAGCAGTGACAGGGATCAAGGGGCCACCGGGGAGCTGTTTTTT
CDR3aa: CASSDRDQGATGELFF

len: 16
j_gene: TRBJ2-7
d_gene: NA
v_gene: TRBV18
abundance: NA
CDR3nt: TGTGCCAGCTCACCATATCCGCAGGGGATGTCCTACGAGCAGTACTTC
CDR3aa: CASSPYPQGMSYEQYF

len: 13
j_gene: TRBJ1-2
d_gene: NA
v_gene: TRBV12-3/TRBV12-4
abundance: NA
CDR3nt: TGTGCCAGCACCCGGATAGGGCGGGAGGGCTACACCTTC
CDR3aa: CASTRIGREGYTF

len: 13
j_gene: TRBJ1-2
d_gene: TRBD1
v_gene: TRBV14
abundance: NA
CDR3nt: TGTGCCAGCAGCCACAACAGGGGCGGGGGCTACACCTTC
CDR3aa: CASSHNRGGGYTF

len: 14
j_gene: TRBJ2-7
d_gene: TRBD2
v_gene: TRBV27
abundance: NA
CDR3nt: TGTGCCAGCACTAGCGGGCGAATCTCCTACGAGCAGTACTTC
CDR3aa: CASTSGRISYEQYF

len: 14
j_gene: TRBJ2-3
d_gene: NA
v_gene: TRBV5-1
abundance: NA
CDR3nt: TGCGCCAGCCTACGGGCTAGCGGCACAGATACGCAGTATTTT
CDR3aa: CASLRASGTDTQYF

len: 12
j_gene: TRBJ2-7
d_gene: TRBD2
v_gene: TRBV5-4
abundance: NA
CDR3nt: TGTGCCAGCAGTCCGACTAGCAACGAGCAGTACTTC
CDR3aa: CASSPTSNEQYF

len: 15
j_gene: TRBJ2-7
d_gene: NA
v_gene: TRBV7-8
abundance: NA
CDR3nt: TGTGCCAGCAGCTTAGCCGACAGTAGGACCTACGAGCAGTACTTC
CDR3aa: CASSLADSRTYEQYF

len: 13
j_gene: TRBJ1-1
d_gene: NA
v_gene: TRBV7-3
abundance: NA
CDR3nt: TGTGCCAGCAGCCAAAACGGGAACACTGAAGCTTTCTTT
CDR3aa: CASSQNGNTEAFF

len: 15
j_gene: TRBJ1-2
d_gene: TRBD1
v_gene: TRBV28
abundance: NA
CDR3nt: TGTGCCAGCAGTTCGGGACAGGTTATACCCTATGGCTACACCTTC
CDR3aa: CASSSGQVIPYGYTF

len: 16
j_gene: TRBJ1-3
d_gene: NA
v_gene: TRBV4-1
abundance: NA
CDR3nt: TGCGCCAGCAGCCAGGGAGGAAGTTTCTCTGGAAACACCATATATTTT
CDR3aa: CASSQGGSFSGNTIYF

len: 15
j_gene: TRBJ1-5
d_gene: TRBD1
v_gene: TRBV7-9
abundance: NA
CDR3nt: TGTGCCAGCAGCCCGACAGGGACGGGAAATCAGCCCCAGCATTTT
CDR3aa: CASSPTGTGNQPQHF

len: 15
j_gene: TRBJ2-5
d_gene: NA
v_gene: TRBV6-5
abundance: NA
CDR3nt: TGTGCCAGCAGTCCCTATAGGACTGGGGAAGAGACCCAGTACTTC
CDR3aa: CASSPYRTGEETQYF

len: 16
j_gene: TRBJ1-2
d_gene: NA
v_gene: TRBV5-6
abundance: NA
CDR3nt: TGTGCCAGCAGCTTGATTTGGGGCCTCGACGACACCCCCTACACCTTC
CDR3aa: CASSLIWGLDDTPYTF

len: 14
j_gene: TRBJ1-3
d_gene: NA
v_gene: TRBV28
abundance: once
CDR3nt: TGTGCCAGCCGACCGACGGGCTCTGGAAACACCATATATTTT
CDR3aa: CASRPTGSGNTIYF

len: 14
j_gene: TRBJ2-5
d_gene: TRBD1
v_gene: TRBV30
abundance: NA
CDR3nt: TGTGCCTGGAGTGCAAGTACAGGGGGCCAGACCCAGTACTTC
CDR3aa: CAWSASTGGQTQYF

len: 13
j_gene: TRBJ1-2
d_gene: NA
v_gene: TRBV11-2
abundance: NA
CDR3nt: TGTGCCAGCAGCCCTTCAGCTAACTATGGCTACACCTTC
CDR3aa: CASSPSANYGYTF

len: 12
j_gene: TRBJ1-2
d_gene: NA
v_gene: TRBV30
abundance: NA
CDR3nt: TGTGCCTGGAGGAGGGTGGAGGGCGTCTACACCTTC
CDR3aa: CAWRRVEGVYTF

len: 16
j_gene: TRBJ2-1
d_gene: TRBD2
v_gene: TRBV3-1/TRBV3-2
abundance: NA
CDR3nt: TGTGCCAGCAGCCAAGAAGTTAGTAGCGGGGGCAATGAGCAGTTCTTC
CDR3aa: CASSQEVSSGGNEQFF

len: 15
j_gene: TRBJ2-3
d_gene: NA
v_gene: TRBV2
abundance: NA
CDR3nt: TGTGCCAGCAGTCAACAGGGATTCGGGACAGATACGCAGTATTTT
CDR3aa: CASSQQGFGTDTQYF

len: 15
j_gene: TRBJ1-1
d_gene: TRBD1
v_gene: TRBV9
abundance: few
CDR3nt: TGTGCCAGCAGCGTAGGACAGGGGGTAACCACTGAAGCTTTCTTT
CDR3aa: CASSVGQGVTTEAFF